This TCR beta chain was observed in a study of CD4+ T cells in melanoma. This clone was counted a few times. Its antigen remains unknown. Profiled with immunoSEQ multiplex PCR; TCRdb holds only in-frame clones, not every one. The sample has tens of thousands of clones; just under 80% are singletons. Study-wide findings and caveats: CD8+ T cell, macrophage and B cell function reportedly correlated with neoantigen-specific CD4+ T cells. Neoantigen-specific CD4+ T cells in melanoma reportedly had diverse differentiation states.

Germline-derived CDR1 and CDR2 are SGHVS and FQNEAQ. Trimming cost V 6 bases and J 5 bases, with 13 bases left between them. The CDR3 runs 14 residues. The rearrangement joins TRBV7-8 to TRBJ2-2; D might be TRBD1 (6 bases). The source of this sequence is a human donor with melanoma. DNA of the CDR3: TGTGCCAGCAGGCAGGGTCAGGGGACCGGGGAGCTGTTTTTT. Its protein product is CASRQGQGTGELFF.